This T cell receptor beta chain was found in a study of early T cells in non-severe SARS-CoV-2 infection. Study as a whole: With bulk RNA from unsorted whole blood as input, sequencing yielded unpaired chains.

Unique molecular identifiers (one per individual cDNA molecule) were attached. MiXCR was run by TCRdb on the 5' RACE reads, yielding one entry per CDR3 protein. The repertoire consists of around 58,000 distinct CDR3 sequences, with about 7.7% occurring once and the leading ten covering roughly a tenth. Trimming stripped 4 bases from V and 8 bases from J, with 15 bases between. The CDR3 spans 14 residues. Germline CDR1 and CDR2: SEHNR and FQNEAQ (reference sequence). This clonotype was found many times. Sample: whole blood, taken at baseline. V usage is TRBV7-9 and J usage is TRBJ1-3; D possibly corresponds to TRBD1 (6 bases). This TCR was sampled from an adult who was a healthcare worker with PCR-confirmed SARS-CoV-2 infection or an uninfected control (not recorded which). Here the CDR3 DNA reads TGTGCCAGCAGCTCGGGACCGCCAGGGGACACCATATATTTT. Its translation: CASSSGPPGDTIYF.